This entry features one TCR beta chain sequence. Per the germline V gene, CDR1 is LGHNA and CDR2 is YSLEER. The length of the CDR3 is 15 residues. V lost 4 bases and J lost 5, with 17 bases in between. In the authors' workflow: Nucleated cell number was recorded as an estimate derived from reference gene primer amplification. Profiled with immunoSEQ multiplex PCR; TCRdb holds only in-frame clones, not every one. V and J calls and clone size are copied from that table; D and trimming were computed from the DNA. The profile covers under 90,000 clones, with over 80% appearing a single time and about 17% taken by the ten largest. These data are taken from a study of blood T cell repertoires in COVID-19. On the study more broadly: Italy, Spain and the United States were the sources of the convalescent and acute COVID-19 samples. From T cells, B-cell-depleted T cells, or PBMCs came the material, which was cDNA or gDNA.

The V gene is TRBV4-3, the J gene TRBJ1-2; the D gene is possibly TRBD1 (5 bases). This clonotype was obtained from a woman of 80 years or more with active or convalescent COVID-19. The sample comprised peripheral blood. The CDR3 is CASSPLPRTLYGYTF. Written as DNA, the CDR3 is TGCGCCAGCAGCCCTCTCCCACGGACACTATATGGCTACACCTTC.